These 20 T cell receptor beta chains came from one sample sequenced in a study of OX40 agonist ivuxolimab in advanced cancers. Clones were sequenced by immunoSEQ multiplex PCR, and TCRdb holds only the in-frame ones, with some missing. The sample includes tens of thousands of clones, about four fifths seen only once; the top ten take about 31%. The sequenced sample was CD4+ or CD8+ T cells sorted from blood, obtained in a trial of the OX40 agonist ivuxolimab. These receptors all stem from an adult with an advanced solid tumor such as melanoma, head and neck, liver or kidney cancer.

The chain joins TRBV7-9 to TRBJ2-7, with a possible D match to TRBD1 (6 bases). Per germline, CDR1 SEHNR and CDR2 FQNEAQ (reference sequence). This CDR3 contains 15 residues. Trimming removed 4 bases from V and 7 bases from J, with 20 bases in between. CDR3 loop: CASSSSGTWKVEQYF. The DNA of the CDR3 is TGTGCCAGCAGCTCGTCCGGGACATGGAAGGTGGAGCAGTACTTC.

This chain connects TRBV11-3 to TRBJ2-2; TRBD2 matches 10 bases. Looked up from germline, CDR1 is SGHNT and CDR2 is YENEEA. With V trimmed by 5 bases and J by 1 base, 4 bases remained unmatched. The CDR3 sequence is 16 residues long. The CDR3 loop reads CASSPRTSGNTGELFF. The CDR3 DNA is TGTGCCAGCAGCCCCCGGACTAGCGGGAACACCGGGGAGCTGTTTTTT. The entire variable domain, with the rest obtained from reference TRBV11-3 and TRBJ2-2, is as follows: EAGVVQSPRYKIIEKKQPVAFWCNPISGHNTLYWYLQNLGQGPELLIRYENEEAVDDSQLPKDRFSAERLKGVDSTLKIQPAELGDSAVYLCASSPRTSGNTGELFFGEGSRLTVL.

The CDR3 bases are TGTGCCTCCGGGACAGGGCCCGAAAAACTGTTTTTT. Protein product: CASGTGPEKLFF. This rearrangement joins TRBV30 to TRBJ1-4, with 9 bases fitting TRBD1. The germline V gene encodes CDR1 GTSNPN and CDR2 SVGIG (reference sequence). This CDR3 comprises 12 residues. After removal of 7 bases from V and 8 bases from J, the junction contained 5 bases not matched to a gene.

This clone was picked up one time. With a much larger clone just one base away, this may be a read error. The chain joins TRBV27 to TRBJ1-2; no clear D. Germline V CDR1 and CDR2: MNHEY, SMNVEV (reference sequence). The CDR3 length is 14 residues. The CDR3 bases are TGTACCAGCGGACCTCGACTCCTGGTCAGGGGCTACACCTTC. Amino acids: CTSGPRLLVRGYTF.

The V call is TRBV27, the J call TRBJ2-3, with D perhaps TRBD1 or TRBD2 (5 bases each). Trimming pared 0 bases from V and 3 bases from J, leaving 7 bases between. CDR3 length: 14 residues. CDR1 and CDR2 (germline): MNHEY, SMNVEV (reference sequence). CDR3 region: CASSLSGVTDTQYF. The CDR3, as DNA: TGTGCCAGCAGTTTATCGGGGGTAACAGATACGCAGTATTTT.

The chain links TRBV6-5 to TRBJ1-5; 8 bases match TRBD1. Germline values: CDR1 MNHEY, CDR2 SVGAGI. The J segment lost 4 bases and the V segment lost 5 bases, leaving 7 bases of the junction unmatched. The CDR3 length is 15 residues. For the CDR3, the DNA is TGTGCCAGCAGTCCTACAGGGGGTCGGAATCAGCCCCAGCATTTT. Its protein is CASSPTGGRNQPQHF.

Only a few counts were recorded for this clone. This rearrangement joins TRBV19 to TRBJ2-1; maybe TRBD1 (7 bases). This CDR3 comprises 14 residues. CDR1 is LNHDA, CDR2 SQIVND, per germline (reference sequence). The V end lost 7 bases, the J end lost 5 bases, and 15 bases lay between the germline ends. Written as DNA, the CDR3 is TGTGCCAGTACCCAGGGGGGCTTCAACAATGAGCAGTTCTTC. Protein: CASTQGGFNNEQFF.

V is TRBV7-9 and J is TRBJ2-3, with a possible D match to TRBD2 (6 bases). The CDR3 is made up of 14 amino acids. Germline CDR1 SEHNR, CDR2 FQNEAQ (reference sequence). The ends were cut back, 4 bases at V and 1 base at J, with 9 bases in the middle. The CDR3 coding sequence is TGTGCCAGCAGCTGGGAGCGGGGCACAGATACGCAGTATTTT. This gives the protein CASSWERGTDTQYF.

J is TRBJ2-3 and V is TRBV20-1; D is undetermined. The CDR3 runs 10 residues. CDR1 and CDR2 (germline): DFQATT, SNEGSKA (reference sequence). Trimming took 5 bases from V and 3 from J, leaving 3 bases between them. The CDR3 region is CSALTDTQYF. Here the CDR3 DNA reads TGCAGTGCTCTTACAGATACGCAGTATTTT.

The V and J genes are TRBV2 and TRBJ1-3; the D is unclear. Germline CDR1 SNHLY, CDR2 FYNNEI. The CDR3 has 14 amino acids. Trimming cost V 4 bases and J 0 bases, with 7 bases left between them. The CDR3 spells CASSGGLSGNTIYF. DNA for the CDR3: TGTGCCAGCAGTGGAGGCCTCTCTGGAAACACCATATATTTT. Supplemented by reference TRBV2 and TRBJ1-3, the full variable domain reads EPEVTQTPSHQVTQMGQEVILRCVPISNHLYFYWYRQILGQKVEFLVSFYNNEISEKSEIFDDQFSVERPDGSNFTLKIRSTKLEDSAMYFCASSGGLSGNTIYFGEGSWLTVV.

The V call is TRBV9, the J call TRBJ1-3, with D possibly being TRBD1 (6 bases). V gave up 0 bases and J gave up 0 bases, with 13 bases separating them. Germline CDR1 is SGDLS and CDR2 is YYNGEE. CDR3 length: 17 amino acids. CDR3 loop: CASSVGRGHSSGNTIYF. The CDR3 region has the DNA TGTGCCAGCAGCGTAGGGCGGGGACATAGCTCTGGAAACACCATATATTTT.

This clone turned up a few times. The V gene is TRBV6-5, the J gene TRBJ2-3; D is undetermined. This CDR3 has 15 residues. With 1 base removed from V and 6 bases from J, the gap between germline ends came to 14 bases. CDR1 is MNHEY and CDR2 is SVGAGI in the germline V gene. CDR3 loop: CASSYYGGPQDTQYF. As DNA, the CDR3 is TGTGCCAGCAGTTACTACGGCGGTCCACAGGATACGCAGTATTTT.

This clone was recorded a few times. The DNA of the CDR3 is TGTGCCAGCGGGCCCAAGCAGCCCCAGCATTTT. Translated, it gives CASGPKQPQHF. The V and J genes are TRBV6-4 and TRBJ1-5; D ambiguous. The CDR3 totals 11 residues. Germline V lookup: CDR1 MRHNA, CDR2 SNTAGT. Trimming took 8 bases from V and 7 from J, leaving 9 bases between them.

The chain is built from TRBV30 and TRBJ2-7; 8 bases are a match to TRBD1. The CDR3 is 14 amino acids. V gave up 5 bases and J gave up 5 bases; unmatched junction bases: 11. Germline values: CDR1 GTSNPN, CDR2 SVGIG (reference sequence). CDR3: CAWGGGRGLNEQYF. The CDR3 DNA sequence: TGTGCCTGGGGAGGGGGCAGGGGGCTTAACGAGCAGTACTTC.

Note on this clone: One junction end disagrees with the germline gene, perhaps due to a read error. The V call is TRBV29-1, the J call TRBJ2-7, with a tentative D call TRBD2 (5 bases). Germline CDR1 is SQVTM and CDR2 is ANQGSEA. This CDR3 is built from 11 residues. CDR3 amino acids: CSVAVDYEQCF. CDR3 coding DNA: TGCAGCGTCGCTGTAGACTACGAGCAGTGCTTC.

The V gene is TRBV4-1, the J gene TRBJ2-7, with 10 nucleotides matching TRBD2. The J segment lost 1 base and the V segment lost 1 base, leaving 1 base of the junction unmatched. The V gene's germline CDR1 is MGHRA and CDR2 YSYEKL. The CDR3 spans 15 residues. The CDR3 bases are TGCGCCAGCAGCCAAGTACTAGCGGGATCCTACGAGCAGTACTTC. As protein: CASSQVLAGSYEQYF.

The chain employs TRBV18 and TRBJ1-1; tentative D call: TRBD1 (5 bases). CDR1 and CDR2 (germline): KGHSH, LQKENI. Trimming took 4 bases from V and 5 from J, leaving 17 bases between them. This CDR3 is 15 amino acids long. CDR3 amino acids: CASSRPGPGGTEAFF. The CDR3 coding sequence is TGTGCCAGCTCACGGCCGGGACCAGGTGGGACTGAAGCTTTCTTT.

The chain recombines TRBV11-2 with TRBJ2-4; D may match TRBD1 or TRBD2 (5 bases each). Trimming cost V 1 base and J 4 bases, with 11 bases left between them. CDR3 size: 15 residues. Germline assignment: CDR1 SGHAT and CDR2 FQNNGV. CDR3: CASSLVGREKNIQYF. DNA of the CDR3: TGTGCCAGCAGCTTAGTGGGACGCGAAAAAAACATTCAGTACTTC.

CDR3 sequence (DNA): TGTGCCAGCAGCTTATCGTACTACGAGCAGTACTTC. This translates into CASSLSYYEQYF. This chain joins TRBV7-9 and TRBJ2-7; no reliable D call. Germline CDR1 SEHNR, CDR2 FQNEAQ (reference sequence). The CDR3 runs 12 residues. Trimming cost V 2 bases and J 3 bases, with 5 bases left between them.

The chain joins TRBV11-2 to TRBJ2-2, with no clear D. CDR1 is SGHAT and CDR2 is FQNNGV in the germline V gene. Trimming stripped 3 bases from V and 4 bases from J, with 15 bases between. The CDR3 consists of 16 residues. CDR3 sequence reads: CASSLDWRPGTGELFF. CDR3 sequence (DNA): TGTGCCAGCAGCTTGGATTGGCGGCCGGGCACCGGGGAGCTGTTTTTT. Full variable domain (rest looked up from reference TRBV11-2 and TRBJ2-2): EAGVAQSPRYKIIEKRQSVAFWCNPISGHATLYWYQQILGQGPKLLIQFQNNGVVDDSQLPKDRFSAERLKGVDSTLKIQPAKLEDSAVYLCASSLDWRPGTGELFFGEGSRLTVL.